What follows are 5 T cell receptor beta chains derived from one specimen sequenced in a study. Treg sorting used a CD4+CD25+CD127-/low gate. From the 5' RACE reads, TCRdb called clonotypes with MiXCR, one entry per CDR3 protein. The sample yields 8,000 to 10,000 distinct CDR3 sequences, roughly 27% seen once. What was sequenced was Tregs sorted from blood. The receptors were sampled from a female donor with breast cancer.

The V gene is TRBV25-1, the J gene TRBJ2-7; TRBD1 matches at 7 bases. This CDR3 has 15 amino acids. V trimming: 6 bases; J trimming: 3 bases; junction bases outside the gene matches: 11. CDR1 and CDR2 from the germline V gene are MGHDK and SYGVNS. DNA of the CDR3: TGTGCCAGCAGAAAAAATTTGGGGACAGACTACGAGCAGTACTTC. It encodes CASRKNLGTDYEQYF.

This clonotype qualifies as medium-sized. V and J are TRBV7-2 and TRBJ2-1; 13 nucleotides match TRBD2. The CDR3 has 15 amino acids. V dropped 1 base and J dropped 6; count of bases not matched to a gene: 0. The germline CDR1 and CDR2 sequences are SGHTA and FQGNSA. Here the CDR3 DNA reads TGTGCCAGCAGCTTAGGGACTAGCGGGAGCAATGAGCAGTTCTTC. Protein product: CASSLGTSGSNEQFF.

In this sample, this clonotype is medium-sized (0.01 to 0.1%). The V and J genes are TRBV29-1 and TRBJ2-1, with D perhaps TRBD1 (5 bases). The V and J ends lost 2 bases and 2 bases respectively, with 16 bases between them. The germline V gene encodes CDR1 SQVTM and CDR2 ANQGSEA. The CDR3 is 16 amino acids. This chain's CDR3 is CSVEKGQFDTYNEQFF. Written as DNA, the CDR3 is TGCAGCGTTGAAAAGGGGCAGTTTGATACCTACAATGAGCAGTTCTTC.

The CDR3 DNA sequence: TGTGCCAGCAGCGGGGGACAGGGGGCGGTAGGGCAGTTCTTC. It encodes CASSGGQGAVGQFF. J is TRBJ2-1 and V is TRBV9; TRBD1 matches at 12 bases. CDR1 and CDR2 (germline): SGDLS, YYNGEE. There are 14 residues in the CDR3. The V gene end was trimmed by 3 bases and the J gene end by 12 bases; junction bases not matched to a gene: 7.

The chain recombines TRBV6-5 with TRBJ1-5; no clear D gene. Germline V gives CDR1 MNHEY, CDR2 SVGAGI. The CDR3 contains 13 residues. The germline V and J ends were trimmed by 5 bases and 9 bases, with 14 bases remaining between them. The CDR3 protein is CASSLQVRRPQHF. For the CDR3, the DNA is TGTGCCAGCAGTCTCCAAGTACGCCGGCCCCAGCATTTT.